The sequence of this TCR beta chain was determined in a study of identical twins. MiXCR, run by TCRdb on the 5' RACE reads, gives a single entry per CDR3 protein. The sample comprises fewer than 250,000 distinct CDR3 sequences, approximately 7.9% of which are singletons, and less than 6.5% rests with the top ten. About this clonotype: Its cognate antigen is unknown.

Study-wide findings and caveats: Analyses of zero insertions could be partly confounded by invariant MAIT and iNKT cells.

These records were also assigned to another study, of yellow fever vaccine responses in identical twins.

Input material: CD8+ T cells sorted from blood. The source is a woman aged 18-29 years in good health.

The CDR3 DNA sequence: TGCAGTGCAGATACAGGGGGAAACATTCAGTACTTC. Translation gives CSADTGGNIQYF. The chain employs TRBV20-1 and TRBJ2-4, with 8 bases that match TRBD1. Trimming took 6 bases from V and 6 from J; bases not matched to a gene: 4. CDR3 length equals 12 residues. CDR1 and CDR2 from the germline V gene are DFQATT and SNEGSKA (reference sequence).